The present T cell receptor (beta chain) was sequenced within a study of response to subunit inactivated influenza vaccine. Broader study findings: Authors suggested that a seasonal influenza vaccination recruits few new T cells each time.

The V segment lost 2 bases and the J segment 0 bases; nucleotides outside the gene matches: 2. Germline assignment: CDR1 MNHEY and CDR2 SVGEGT. There are 16 residues in the CDR3. This clonotype was detected only a few times. Its cognate antigen is unknown. MiXCR, applied by TCRdb to the RT-PCR reads, yields one record per CDR3 protein. Seen here are about 150,000 distinct CDR3 sequences, about 10% observed once, and the top ten hold 35% to 40%. Source: CD8+ T cells sorted from PBMCs, taken approximately 25 months after vaccination. This receptor was taken from a man between 50 and 69 years old who received an inactivated influenza vaccine. V gene TRBV6-2 or TRBV6-3 combines with J gene TRBJ2-1; 9 nucleotides align to TRBD1. The CDR3 is CASSYTTGGSYNEQFF. Here the CDR3 DNA reads TGTGCCAGCAGTTACACGACAGGGGGCTCCTACAATGAGCAGTTCTTC.